This entry describes one T cell receptor (beta chain). Antigen unknown. Sequencing used immunoSEQ multiplex PCR; TCRdb keeps in-frame clones, though not all of them. The sample has about 11,000 clones; roughly four fifths are singletons. Germline CDR1 MDHEN, CDR2 SYDVKM. The germline V and J ends were trimmed by 4 bases and 8 bases, with 23 bases remaining between them. The CDR3 is 17 residues long. This record comes from a study of high-grade serous ovarian cancer treatment subgroups. The tumor samples were collected prior to definitive surgery or chemotherapy. Notes on the study in general: Repertoire similarity ranged about 0.11 to 0.8 between tumors of one patient. These tumor repertoires lack spatial information from bulk sequencing. Clonal relatedness tracked neoantigen level, and by trend copy number and mutation load. CDR1 and CDR2 were left unanalyzed; analyses focused on CDR3.

The chain links TRBV28 to TRBJ1-4; no firm D call. The specimen was tumor tissue. This clonotype originated in a human donor with high-grade serous ovarian cancer. CDR3 sequence (DNA): TGTGCCAGCAGTTCCTTCCGTGACGGATCTGAATGGGAAAAACTGTTTTTT. Residues: CASSSFRDGSEWEKLFF.